The sequence of this TCR beta chain was determined in a study of control samples from healthy donors and cancer patients. CDR3 length: 15 amino acids. Germline V gives CDR1 MNHEY, CDR2 SVGEGT. Trimming removed 2 bases from V and 7 bases from J, with 14 bases in between. Measured with immunoSEQ multiplex PCR; TCRdb has only the in-frame clones, and not every one. This sample has 130,000 to 150,000 clones, with roughly 94% found just once. Sequencing used PBMCs. The rearrangement links TRBV6-2 or TRBV6-3 to TRBJ1-4, with D possibly being TRBD1 (6 bases). The origin of this receptor is a man in his fifties or sixties with colorectal cancer. CDR3 in amino acids: CASSYGGRGTEKLFF. The CDR3 DNA reads TGTGCCAGCAGTTACGGAGGCAGGGGAACTGAAAAACTGTTTTTT.